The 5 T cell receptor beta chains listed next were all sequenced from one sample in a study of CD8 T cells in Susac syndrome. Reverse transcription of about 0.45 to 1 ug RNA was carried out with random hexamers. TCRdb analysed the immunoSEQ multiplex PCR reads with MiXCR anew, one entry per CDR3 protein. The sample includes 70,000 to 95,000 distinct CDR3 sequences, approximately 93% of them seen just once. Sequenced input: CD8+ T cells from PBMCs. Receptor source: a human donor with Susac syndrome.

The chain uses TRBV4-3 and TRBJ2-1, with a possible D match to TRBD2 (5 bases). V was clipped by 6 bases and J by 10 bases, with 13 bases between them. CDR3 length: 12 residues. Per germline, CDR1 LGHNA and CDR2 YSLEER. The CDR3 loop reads CASSLLGGEQFF. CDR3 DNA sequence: TGCGCCAGCAGTCTCCTCGGAGGAGAGCAGTTCTTC.

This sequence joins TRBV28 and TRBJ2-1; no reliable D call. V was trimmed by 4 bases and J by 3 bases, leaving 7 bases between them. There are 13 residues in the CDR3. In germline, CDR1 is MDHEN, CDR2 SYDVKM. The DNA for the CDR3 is TGTGCCAGCAGTTCCCCGCGCTACAATGAGCAGTTCTTC. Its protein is CASSSPRYNEQFF. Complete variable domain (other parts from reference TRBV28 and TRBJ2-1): DVKVTQSSRYLVKRTGEKVFLECVQDMDHENMFWYRQDPGLGLRLIYFSYDVKMKEKGDIPEGYSVSREKKERFSLILESASTNQTSMYLCASSSPRYNEQFFGPGTRLTVL.

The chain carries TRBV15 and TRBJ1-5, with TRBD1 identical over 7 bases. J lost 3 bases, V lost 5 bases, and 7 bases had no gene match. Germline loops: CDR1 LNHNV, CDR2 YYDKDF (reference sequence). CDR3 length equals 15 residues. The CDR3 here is CATSANRGNNQPQHF. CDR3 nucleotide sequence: TGTGCCACCAGCGCAAACAGGGGTAACAATCAGCCCCAGCATTTT.

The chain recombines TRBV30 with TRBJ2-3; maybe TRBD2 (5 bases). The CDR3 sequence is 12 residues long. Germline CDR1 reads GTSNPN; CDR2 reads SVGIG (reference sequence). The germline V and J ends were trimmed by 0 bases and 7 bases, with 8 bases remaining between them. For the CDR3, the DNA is TGTGCCTGGAGTGTAGGAGGTTATACGCAGTATTTT. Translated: CAWSVGGYTQYF.

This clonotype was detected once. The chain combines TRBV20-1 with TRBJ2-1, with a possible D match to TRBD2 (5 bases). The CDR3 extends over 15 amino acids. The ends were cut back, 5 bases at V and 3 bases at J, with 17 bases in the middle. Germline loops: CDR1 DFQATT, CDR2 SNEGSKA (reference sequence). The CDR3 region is CSAQEAGRNYNEQFF. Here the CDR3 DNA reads TGCAGTGCTCAAGAGGCGGGTAGGAACTACAATGAGCAGTTCTTC.